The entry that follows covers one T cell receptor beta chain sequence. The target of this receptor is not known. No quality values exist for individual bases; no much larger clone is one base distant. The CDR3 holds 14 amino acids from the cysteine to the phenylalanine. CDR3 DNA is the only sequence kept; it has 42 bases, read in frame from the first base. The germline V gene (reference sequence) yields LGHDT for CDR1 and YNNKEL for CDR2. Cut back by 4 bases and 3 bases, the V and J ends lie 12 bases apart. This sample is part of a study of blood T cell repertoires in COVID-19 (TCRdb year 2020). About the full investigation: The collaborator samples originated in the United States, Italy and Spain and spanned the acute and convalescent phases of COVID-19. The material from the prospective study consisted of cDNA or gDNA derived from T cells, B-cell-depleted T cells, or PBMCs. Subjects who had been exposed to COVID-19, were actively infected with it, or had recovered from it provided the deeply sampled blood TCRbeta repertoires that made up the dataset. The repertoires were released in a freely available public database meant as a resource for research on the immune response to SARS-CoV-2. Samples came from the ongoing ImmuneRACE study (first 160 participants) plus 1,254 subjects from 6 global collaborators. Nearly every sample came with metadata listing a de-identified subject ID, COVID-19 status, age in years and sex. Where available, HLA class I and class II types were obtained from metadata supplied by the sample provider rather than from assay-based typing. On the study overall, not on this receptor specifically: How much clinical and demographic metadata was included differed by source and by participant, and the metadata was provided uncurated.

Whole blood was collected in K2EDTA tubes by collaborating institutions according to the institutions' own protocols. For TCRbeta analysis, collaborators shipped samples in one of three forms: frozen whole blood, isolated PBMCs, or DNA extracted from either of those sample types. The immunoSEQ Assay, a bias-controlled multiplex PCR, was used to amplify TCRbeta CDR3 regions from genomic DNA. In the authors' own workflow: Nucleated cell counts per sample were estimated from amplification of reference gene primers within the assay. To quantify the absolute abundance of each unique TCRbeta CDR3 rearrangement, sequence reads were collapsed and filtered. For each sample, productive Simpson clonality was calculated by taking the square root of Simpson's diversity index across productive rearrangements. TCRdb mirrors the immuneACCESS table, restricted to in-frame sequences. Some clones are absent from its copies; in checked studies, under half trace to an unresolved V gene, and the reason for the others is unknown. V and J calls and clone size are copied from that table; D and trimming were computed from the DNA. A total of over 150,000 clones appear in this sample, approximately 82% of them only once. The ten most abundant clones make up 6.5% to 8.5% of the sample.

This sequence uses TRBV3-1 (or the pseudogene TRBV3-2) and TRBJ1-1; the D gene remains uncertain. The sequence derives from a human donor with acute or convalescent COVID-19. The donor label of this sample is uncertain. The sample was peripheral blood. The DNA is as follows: TGTGCCAGCAGCCTAAATCCCACTGACACTGAAGCTTTCTTT. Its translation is CASSLNPTDTEAFF.